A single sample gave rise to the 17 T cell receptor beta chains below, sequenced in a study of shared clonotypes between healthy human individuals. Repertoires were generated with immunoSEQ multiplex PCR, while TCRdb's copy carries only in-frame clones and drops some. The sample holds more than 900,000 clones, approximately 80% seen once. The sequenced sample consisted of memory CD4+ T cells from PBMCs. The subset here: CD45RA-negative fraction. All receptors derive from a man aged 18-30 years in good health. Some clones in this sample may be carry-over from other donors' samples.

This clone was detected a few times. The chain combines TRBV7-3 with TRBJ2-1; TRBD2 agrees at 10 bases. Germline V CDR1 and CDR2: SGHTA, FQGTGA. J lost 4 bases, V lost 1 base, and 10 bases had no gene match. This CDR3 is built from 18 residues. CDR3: CASSLRNFRTSGYNEQFF. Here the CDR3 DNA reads TGTGCCAGCAGCTTAAGGAACTTTCGGACTAGCGGATACAATGAGCAGTTCTTC.

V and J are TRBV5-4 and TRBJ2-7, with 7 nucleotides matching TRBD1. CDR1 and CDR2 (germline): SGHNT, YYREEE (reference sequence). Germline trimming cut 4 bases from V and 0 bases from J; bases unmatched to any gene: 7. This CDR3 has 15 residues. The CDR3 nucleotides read TGTGCCAGCAGCCCCGACAGGGCCCTCTCCTACGAGCAGTACTTC. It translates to CASSPDRALSYEQYF. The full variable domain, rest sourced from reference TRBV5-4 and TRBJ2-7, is ETGVTQSPTHLIKTRGQQVTLRCSSQSGHNTVSWYQQALGQGPQFIFQYYREEENGRGNFPPRFSGLQFPNYSSELNVNALELDDSALYLCASSPDRALSYEQYFGPGTRLTVT.

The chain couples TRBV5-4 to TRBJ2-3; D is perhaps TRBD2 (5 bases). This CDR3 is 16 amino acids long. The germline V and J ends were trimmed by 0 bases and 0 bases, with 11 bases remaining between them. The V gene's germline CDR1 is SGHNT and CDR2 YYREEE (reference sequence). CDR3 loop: CASSLAAGRSTDTQYF. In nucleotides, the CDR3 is TGTGCCAGCAGCTTGGCGGCGGGCCGCAGCACAGATACGCAGTATTTT.

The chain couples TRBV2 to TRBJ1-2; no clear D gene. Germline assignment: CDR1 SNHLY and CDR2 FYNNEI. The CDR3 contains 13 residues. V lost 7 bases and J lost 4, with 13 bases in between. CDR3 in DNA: TGTGCCAGCATCGTGGAGGGTGGCTATGGCTACACCTTC. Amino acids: CASIVEGGYGYTF.

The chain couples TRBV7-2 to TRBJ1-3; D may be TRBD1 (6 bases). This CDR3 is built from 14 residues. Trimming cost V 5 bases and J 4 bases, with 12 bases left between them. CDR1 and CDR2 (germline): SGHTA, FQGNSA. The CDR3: CASSVQGKGNTIYF. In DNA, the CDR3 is TGTGCCAGCAGCGTACAGGGAAAGGGAAACACCATATATTTT. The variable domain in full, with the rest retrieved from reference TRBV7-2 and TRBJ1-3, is GAGVSQSPSNKVTEKGKDVELRCDPISGHTALYWYRQSLGQGLEFLIYFQGNSAPDKSGLPSDRFSAERTGGSVSTLTIQRTQQEDSAVYLCASSVQGKGNTIYFGEGSWLTVV.

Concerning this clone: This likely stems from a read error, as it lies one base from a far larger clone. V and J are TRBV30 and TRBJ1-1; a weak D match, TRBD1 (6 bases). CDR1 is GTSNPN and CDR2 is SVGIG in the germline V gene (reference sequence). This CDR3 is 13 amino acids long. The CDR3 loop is CAWTRQKDSEALF. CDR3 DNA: TGTGCCTGGACCAGGCAGAAGGACAGTGAAGCTCTCTTT. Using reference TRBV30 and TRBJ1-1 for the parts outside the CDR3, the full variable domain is SQTIHQWPATLVQPVGSPLSLECTVEGTSNPNLYWYRQAAGRGLQLLFYSVGIGQISSEVPQNLSASRPQDRQFILSSKKLLLSDSGFYLCAWTRQKDSEALFGQGTRLTVV.

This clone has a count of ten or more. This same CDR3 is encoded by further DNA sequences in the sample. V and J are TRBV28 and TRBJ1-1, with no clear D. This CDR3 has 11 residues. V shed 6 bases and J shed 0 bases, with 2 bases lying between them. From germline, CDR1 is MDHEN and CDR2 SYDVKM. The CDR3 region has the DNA TGTGCCAGCAGAGTGAACACTGAAGCTTTCTTT. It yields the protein CASRVNTEAFF.

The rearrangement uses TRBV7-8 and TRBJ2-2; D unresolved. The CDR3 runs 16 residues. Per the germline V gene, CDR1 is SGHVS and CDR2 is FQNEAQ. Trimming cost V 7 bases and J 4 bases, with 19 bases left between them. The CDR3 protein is CASTHELGITTGELFF. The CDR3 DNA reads TGTGCCAGCACCCACGAGTTGGGAATCACCACCGGGGAGCTGTTTTTT.

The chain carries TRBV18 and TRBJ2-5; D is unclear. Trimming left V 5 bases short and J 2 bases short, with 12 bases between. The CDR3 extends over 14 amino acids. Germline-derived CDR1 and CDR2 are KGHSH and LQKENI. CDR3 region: CASSTRTTQETQYF. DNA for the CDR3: TGTGCCAGCTCAACCAGGACCACTCAAGAGACCCAGTACTTC.

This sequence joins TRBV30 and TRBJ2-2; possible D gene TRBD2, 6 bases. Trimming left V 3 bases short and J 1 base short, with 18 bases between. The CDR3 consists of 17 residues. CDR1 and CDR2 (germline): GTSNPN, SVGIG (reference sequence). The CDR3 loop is CAWRLPPGGGNTGELFF. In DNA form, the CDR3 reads TGTGCCTGGAGGCTCCCCCCTGGGGGAGGGAACACCGGGGAGCTGTTTTTT.

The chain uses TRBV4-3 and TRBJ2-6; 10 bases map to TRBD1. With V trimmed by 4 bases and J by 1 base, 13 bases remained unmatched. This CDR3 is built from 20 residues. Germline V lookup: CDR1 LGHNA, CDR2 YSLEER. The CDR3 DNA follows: TGCGCCAGCAGCCCTACCTCGCGACAGGGGGCAAGTTCTGGGGCCAACGTCCTGACTTTC. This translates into CASSPTSRQGASSGANVLTF.

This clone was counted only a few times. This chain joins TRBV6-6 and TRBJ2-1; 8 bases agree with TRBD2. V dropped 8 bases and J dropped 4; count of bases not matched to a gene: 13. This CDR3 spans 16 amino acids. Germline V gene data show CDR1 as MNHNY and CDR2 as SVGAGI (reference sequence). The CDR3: CASLPRESGGYNEQFF. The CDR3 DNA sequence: TGTGCCAGCTTACCACGAGAGAGCGGGGGATACAATGAGCAGTTCTTC.

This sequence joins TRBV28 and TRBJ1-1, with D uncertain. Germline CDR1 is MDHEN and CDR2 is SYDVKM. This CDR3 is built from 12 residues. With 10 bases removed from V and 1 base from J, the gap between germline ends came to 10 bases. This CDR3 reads CATRESNTEAFF. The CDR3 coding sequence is TGTGCCACAAGGGAGTCGAACACTGAAGCTTTCTTT.

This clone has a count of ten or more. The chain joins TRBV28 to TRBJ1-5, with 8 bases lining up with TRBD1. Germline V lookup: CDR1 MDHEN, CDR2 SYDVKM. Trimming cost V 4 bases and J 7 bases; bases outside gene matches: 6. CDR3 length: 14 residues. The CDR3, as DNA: TGTGCCAGCAGTTCCGCAGGGGGCGGGCAGCCCCAGCATTTT. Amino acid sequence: CASSSAGGGQPQHF.

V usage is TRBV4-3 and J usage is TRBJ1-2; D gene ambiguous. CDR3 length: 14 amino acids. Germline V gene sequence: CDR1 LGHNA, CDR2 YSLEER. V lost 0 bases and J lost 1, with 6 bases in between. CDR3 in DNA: TGCGCCAGCAGCCAAGATCGTGGTAACTATGGCTACACCTTC. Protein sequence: CASSQDRGNYGYTF.

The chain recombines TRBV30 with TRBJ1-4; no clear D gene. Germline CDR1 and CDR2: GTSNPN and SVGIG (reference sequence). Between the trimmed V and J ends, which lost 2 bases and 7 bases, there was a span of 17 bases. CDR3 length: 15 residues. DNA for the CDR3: TGTGCCTGGAGTATTAGACGGCCCGTTGGTGAAAAACTGTTTTTT. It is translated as CAWSIRRPVGEKLFF.

This CDR3 reads CASRWTEAFF. In DNA form, the CDR3 reads TGTGCCAGCAGGTGGACAGAAGCTTTCTTT. V usage is TRBV6-1 and J usage is TRBJ1-1; a possible D gene is TRBD1 (5 bases). The CDR3 is made up of 10 amino acids. The V end lost 6 bases, the J end lost 8 bases, and 7 bases lay between the germline ends. Germline CDR1 MNHNS, CDR2 SASEGT.